Included here is one T cell receptor beta chain sequence, with context. As a fraction of the sample, this clonotype is medium-sized (0.01 to 0.1%). The antigen this receptor binds is unknown. There are no base qualities to consult, and no much larger clone falls within one base. The data are from a study of immune heterogeneity within non-small cell lung tumors (dated by TCRdb to the late 2010s). Study-level background: By histology, the tumors included roughly 9 non-squamous carcinomas, a handful of squamous cell carcinomas and 1 tumor not otherwise specified. To look at intratumoral immune heterogeneity, the study ran whole-exome sequencing, RNA-seq and TCR beta repertoire sequencing on several spatially distinct regions taken from every NSCLC tumor. Transcriptome data were available for just roughly 40 loci from 12 patients, whereas TCR repertoire analysis spanned approximately 57 tumor loci from approximately 14 patients. Neoantigen binding to each patient's HLA alleles was predicted with netMHCpan-3.0 for mutant peptides of 8 to 11 amino acids.

The TCR template was genomic DNA extracted from bulk tumor tissue, and 500 to 650 ng of gDNA was amplified for each sample. During surgery, multiple biopsies were taken from each primary tumor, with sampling sites spaced as far apart as possible within the tumor mass. Patients in the study cohort, which was described as untreated, were newly diagnosed NSCLC cases going through curative surgery. The donors were approximately 15 patients with newly diagnosed non-small cell lung cancer who were having surgery with curative intent. A couple of independent pathologists reviewed the resected tumor masses. Only high-quality DNA and RNA samples were carried forward to sequencing. The TCR beta CDR3 region was amplified with a multiplex PCR system whose first round ran for roughly 11 cycles using 32 V-gene forward primers and 13 J-gene reverse primers. First-round PCR used a QIAGEN Multiplex PCR Kit, and primer sequences were filed in Chinese patent CN105087789A. A second PCR round added Illumina universal primers using the Phusion High-Fidelity PCR Kit. Paired-end sequencing of TCR libraries was carried out on the Illumina HiSeq X Ten platform at a read length of 151 bp. The study's processing was this. Cutadapt removed reads without multiplex PCR primers, PEAR merged read pairs, and MiXCR with default settings called CDR3 regions. Shannon entropy measured repertoire diversity, and clonality was calculated as one minus the Shannon entropy divided by the ln of the count of productive unique sequences. Dominant or high-frequency T-cell clones were defined as clonotypes at frequencies of at least 0.5%. TCRdb's own reprocessing of the public reads used fastp at Q25 and MiXCR and kept productive beta chains. Entries that share a CDR3 protein sequence are merged under the most common genes and DNA. These V and J calls originate from TCRdb's pipeline instead of the authors' own analysis. This sample is represented by about 10,000 distinct CDR3 sequences; 15% to 20% of them were singletons. Clones ranked in the top ten supply over 3.5% of the sample.

CDR1 SGHTA and CDR2 FQGNSA were looked up in the germline V gene. V is reduced by 6 bases and J by 3 bases, leaving a spacing of 12 bases between them. From the cysteine through the phenylalanine, the CDR3 covers 13 amino acids. Just the 39-base CDR3 DNA is kept, in frame starting at base 1. What the authors observed across the whole study: A statistically significant but moderate positive correlation (R about 0.34) was observed between local T-cell repertoire clonality and local tumor mutational burden. High-frequency TCR beta clonotypes were largely distinct between individual patients. Within a patient, identical dominant CDR3B clonotypes were found to recur across loci, yet unique high-frequency clones were also harbored in different tumor locations.

The source material was lung tumor tissue. This TCR came from a man aged 35-49 years with non-small cell lung cancer. In this chain, TRBV7-2 is recombined with TRBJ2-7, with the D call perhaps TRBD1 or TRBD2, each one matching 5 bases. The CDR3 corresponds to CASRSGANYEQYF. The DNA reads as follows: TGTGCCAGCAGATCCGGGGCCAACTACGAGCAGTACTTC.